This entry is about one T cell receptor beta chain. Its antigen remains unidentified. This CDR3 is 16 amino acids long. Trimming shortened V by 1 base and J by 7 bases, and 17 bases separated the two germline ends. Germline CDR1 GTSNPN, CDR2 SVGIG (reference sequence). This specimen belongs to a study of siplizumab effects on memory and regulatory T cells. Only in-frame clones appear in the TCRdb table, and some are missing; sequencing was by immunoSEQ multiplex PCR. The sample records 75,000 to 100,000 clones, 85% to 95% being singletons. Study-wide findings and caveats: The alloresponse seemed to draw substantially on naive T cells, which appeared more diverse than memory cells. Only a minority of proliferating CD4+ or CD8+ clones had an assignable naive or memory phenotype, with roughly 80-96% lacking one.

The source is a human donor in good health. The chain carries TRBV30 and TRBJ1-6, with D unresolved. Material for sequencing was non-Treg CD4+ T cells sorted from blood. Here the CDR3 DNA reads TGTGCCTGGAGTGGGGATGGAGGGAATACAAATTCACCCCTCCACTTT. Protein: CAWSGDGGNTNSPLHF.